This entry lists 13 T cell receptor beta chains sequenced from one sample in a study of T cell repertoires in cytomegalovirus infection. Antigen specificity for these receptors is unknown. A single record per CDR3 protein comes from TCRdb applying MiXCR to the reads. The sample shows some 800,000 distinct CDR3 sequences, about 28% of them seen only once. The sequencing used cultured CD8+ T cells from PBMCs, collected from culture after CMV antigen stimulation. Every receptor here comes from a human donor in good health (CMV status not recorded). Some clones in this sample may be carry-over from other donors' samples.

This clonotype was seen only a few times. The gene calls are TRBV7-6 and TRBJ2-3, with unresolved D. Germline V CDR1 and CDR2: SGHVS, FNYEAQ. The CDR3 has 13 residues. The ends were cut back, 3 bases at V and 4 bases at J, with 8 bases in the middle. CDR3 in DNA: TGTGCCAGCAGCTTGGGTAGAGCAGATACGCAGTATTTT. It encodes CASSLGRADTQYF.

The sample holds many counts of this clonotype. The chain combines TRBV15 with TRBJ1-2; D not resolved. Trimming shortened V by 0 bases and J by 7 bases, and 9 bases separated the two germline ends. Germline loops: CDR1 LNHNV, CDR2 YYDKDF (reference sequence). The CDR3 is 13 amino acids. CDR3 loop: CATSREMGSGYTF. The CDR3 DNA sequence: TGTGCCACCAGCAGAGAAATGGGAAGTGGCTACACCTTC.

The chain combines TRBV7-9 with TRBJ2-7; TRBD1 agrees at 11 bases. From germline, CDR1 is SEHNR and CDR2 FQNEAQ (reference sequence). CDR3 size: 15 residues. Trimming took 5 bases from V and 5 from J; bases not matched to a gene: 8. The chain's CDR3 is CASSPGTGGLNEQYV. The CDR3 DNA follows: TGTGCCAGCAGCCCAGGGACAGGGGGTCTCAACGAGCAGTACGTC.

This chain joins TRBV27 and TRBJ1-2, with D unclear. The CDR3 has 14 residues. Between the trimmed V and J ends, which lost 3 bases and 8 bases, there was a span of 16 bases. Germline CDR1 is MNHEY and CDR2 is SMNVEV (reference sequence). This CDR3 is CASSFSQDRSGYTF. CDR3 bases: TGTGCCAGCAGTTTCTCTCAGGATCGCTCGGGCTACACCTTC.

This chain connects TRBV15 to TRBJ2-1; D perhaps matches TRBD2 (7 bases). Per the germline V gene, CDR1 is LNHNV and CDR2 is YYDKDF (reference sequence). This CDR3 is built from 15 residues. Trimming took off 5 bases at V and 6 bases at J, with 17 bases between the two ends. For the CDR3, the DNA is TGTGCCACCAGCGGACGGGGGGCTCGACGCAATGAGCAGTTCTTC. Translating gives CATSGRGARRNEQFF. The full variable domain, in which reference TRBV15 and TRBJ2-1 provide the parts outside the CDR3, is DAMVIQNPRYQVTQFGKPVTLSCSQTLNHNVMYWYQQKSSQAPKLLFHYYDKDFNNEADTPDNFQSRRPNTSFCFLDIRSPGLGDTAMYLCATSGRGARRNEQFFGPGTRLTVL.

This clonotype occurred many times. V usage is TRBV7-6 and J usage is TRBJ2-3; D might be TRBD1 (7 bases). V was cut by 6 bases and J by 5 bases, with 18 bases left in between. Germline V gene lookup returns CDR1 SGHVS and CDR2 FNYEAQ. The CDR3 loop spans 15 amino acids. CDR3 DNA sequence: TGTGCCAGCAGTCGCTCAGGGGGGCCGGGAGATACGCAGTATTTT. Translated: CASSRSGGPGDTQYF.

The gene calls are TRBV5-1 and TRBJ2-1; D is perhaps TRBD1 or TRBD2 (5 bases each). From germline, CDR1 is SGHRS and CDR2 YFSETQ. The CDR3 runs 18 residues. Trimming removed 1 base from V and 5 bases from J, with 22 bases in between. The CDR3 here is CASSLFLGDPISNNEQFF. The CDR3, as DNA: TGCGCCAGCAGCTTGTTTTTGGGGGATCCTATATCCAACAATGAGCAGTTCTTC.

In this sample, this clonotype turned up many times. The chain is built from TRBV7-8 and TRBJ1-5; D not resolved. Per germline, CDR1 SGHVS and CDR2 FQNEAQ. Trimming pared 5 bases from V and 9 bases from J, leaving 23 bases between. The CDR3 is 16 amino acids. CDR3 sequence: CASSRDRTACCGPQHF. CDR3 bases: TGTGCCAGCAGCAGAGATAGGACCGCATGCTGCGGGCCCCAGCATTTT.

This clonotype was detected many times. The V gene is TRBV7-2, the J gene TRBJ2-2, with D possibly TRBD2 on 5 matching bases. V lost 4 bases to trimming and J lost 1 base, with 13 bases between them. Germline assignment: CDR1 SGHTA and CDR2 FQGNSA. This CDR3 comprises 16 residues. The chain's CDR3 is CASSSFRGLNTGELFF. Written as DNA, the CDR3 is TGTGCCAGCAGCTCTTTCCGGGGTTTGAACACCGGGGAGCTGTTTTTT.

The V gene is TRBV7-9, the J gene TRBJ2-4; D unclear. Trimming shortened V by 5 bases and J by 0 bases, and 8 bases separated the two germline ends. The germline gives CDR1 SEHNR, CDR2 FQNEAQ (reference sequence). The CDR3 loop spans 14 amino acids. The CDR3 sequence: CASSHVGAKNIQYF. The CDR3 nucleotides read TGTGCCAGCAGCCATGTGGGAGCCAAAAACATTCAGTACTTC. Using reference TRBV7-9 and TRBJ2-4 for the parts outside the CDR3, the full variable domain is DTGVSQNPRHKITKRGQNVTFRCDPISEHNRLYWYRQTLGQGPEFLTYFQNEAQLEKSRLLSDRFSAERPKGSFSTLEIQRTEQGDSAMYLCASSHVGAKNIQYFGAGTRLSVL.

The CDR3 loop is CASSFTRRNTIRGGAYIQYF. The CDR3 DNA is TGTGCCAGCAGTTTCACCCGCCGCAATACAATAAGGGGGGGTGCGTACATTCAGTACTTC. This chain uses TRBV28 with TRBJ2-4, with a tentative D call TRBD2 (7 bases). The V end lost 3 bases, the J end lost 8 bases, and 32 bases lay between the germline ends. From germline, CDR1 is MDHEN and CDR2 SYDVKM. This CDR3 has 20 amino acids.

The rearrangement joins TRBV20-1 to TRBJ2-2; perhaps TRBD2 as D (5 bases). Germline values: CDR1 DFQATT, CDR2 SNEGSKA (reference sequence). This CDR3 spans 13 amino acids. V lost 5 bases, J lost 6 bases, and 13 bases lay in between. The CDR3 nucleotides are TGCAGTGCTGGCAGGATGAGGGCCGGGGAGCTGTTTTTT. Translating it yields CSAGRMRAGELFF.

This chain joins TRBV7-9 and TRBJ2-1, with D perhaps given as TRBD1 or TRBD2 (6 bases each). Trimming took off 3 bases at V and 2 bases at J, with 20 bases between the two ends. Germline V lookup: CDR1 SEHNR, CDR2 FQNEAQ (reference sequence). The CDR3 spans 18 residues. The CDR3 protein is CASSLPRGLPKTYNEQFF. The CDR3 coding sequence is TGTGCCAGCAGCTTGCCCAGGGGACTGCCCAAGACCTACAATGAGCAGTTCTTC.